The TCR beta chain under discussion was sequenced for a study of cytomegalovirus exposure and HLA in healthy donors. The overall study: From HLA-typed donors, an early data release held approximately 85 million unique TCRs. Whole-study findings and limits: Analysis performed later found more than 15,000 TCR beta sequences associated with HLA alleles at 0.05 false discovery rate. In presence/absence analyses, roughly uniform sequencing depth across donors was assumed.

Vbeta (60) and Jbeta (13) primers were used in the PCR. Libraries were prepared by immunoSEQ multiplex PCR; TCRdb keeps only in-frame clonotypes and omits some of them. The sample carries about 140,000 clones, around 75% recorded once. The ends were cut back, 4 bases at V and 0 bases at J, with 16 bases in the middle. CDR3 length: 17 residues. Germline CDR1 is SEHNR and CDR2 is FQNEAQ (reference sequence). In the case of this clone: The antigen remains unidentified.

The material sequenced was PBMCs. The TCR comes from a female donor in good health and CMV-seronegative. This chain joins TRBV7-9 and TRBJ2-1; D is perhaps TRBD2 (5 bases). CDR3 in amino acids: CASSSWTPSSSYNEQFF. The CDR3 nucleotides are TGTGCCAGCAGCTCGTGGACTCCCAGTAGCTCCTACAATGAGCAGTTCTTC.